The clone carrying this T cell receptor beta chain was found a few times. Its antigen is unidentified. The sample originates from a study of cytomegalovirus exposure and HLA in healthy donors. Study-level results: Presence/absence analyses treated sequencing depth as roughly uniform across donors.

Unmatched junction bases numbered 9, after V lost 5 bases and J lost 4 bases. From germline, CDR1 is SGHDT and CDR2 YYEEEE. The CDR3 consists of 15 residues. Primers for the PCR totalled 60 Vbeta and 13 Jbeta. Here immunoSEQ multiplex PCR was the method, and the copy in TCRdb shows in-frame clones only, minus some. Counted here are about 120,000 clones, 15% to 20% occurring once; the ten biggest clones make up about 2.6%. The sample consisted of PBMCs. This receptor was identified in a female donor in good health and CMV-seropositive. The gene calls are TRBV5-6 and TRBJ2-7, with 10 bases matching TRBD2. This CDR3 is CASSRLAGGTYEQYF. CDR3 nucleotide sequence: TGTGCCAGCAGTCGCTTAGCGGGGGGAACGTACGAGCAGTACTTC.